A single sample gave rise to the 11 T cell receptor beta chains below, sequenced in a study of blood T cell repertoires in COVID-19. Repertoires were generated with immunoSEQ multiplex PCR, while TCRdb's copy carries only in-frame clones and drops some. The sample lists approximately 90,000 clones; about nine tenths were seen once. The specimen sequenced was peripheral blood. The source is a man in his 60s with acute or convalescent COVID-19.

This chain connects TRBV2 to TRBJ1-5; TRBD1 might be the D (6 bases). V was trimmed by 7 bases and J by 1 base, leaving 14 bases between them. The CDR3 is 15 amino acids. CDR1 is SNHLY, CDR2 FYNNEI, per germline. This CDR3 is CASTAGRGSNQPQHF. In DNA, the CDR3 is TGTGCCAGCACCGCAGGTAGGGGGAGCAATCAGCCCCAGCATTTT.

The rearrangement links TRBV3-1 (or the pseudogene TRBV3-2) to TRBJ2-1; TRBD2 aligns across 13 bases. CDR1 LGHDT and CDR2 YNNKEL come from the germline V gene (reference sequence). This CDR3 region has 16 residues. With V trimmed by 2 bases and J by 4 bases, 2 bases remained unmatched. CDR3 in DNA: TGTGCCAGCAGCCAATCGGGACTAGCGGGGTACAATGAGCAGTTCTTC. Translated: CASSQSGLAGYNEQFF.

V is TRBV7-7 and J is TRBJ2-5, with TRBD1 matching 7 bases. CDR3 length: 13 residues. The trim removed 6 bases at V and 1 base at J, leaving 2 bases unmatched. The germline V gene encodes CDR1 SSHAT and CDR2 FNYEAQ (reference sequence). The CDR3 coding sequence is TGTGCCAGCAGTGGGACAGTCCAAGAGACCCAGTACTTC. Translated: CASSGTVQETQYF. Full variable domain (remainder filled in from reference TRBV7-7 and TRBJ2-5): GAGVSQSPRYKVTKRGQDVTLRCDPISSHATLYWYQQALGQGPEFLTYFNYEAQPDKSGLPSDRFSAERPEGSISTLTIQRTEQRDSAMYRCASSGTVQETQYFGPGTRLLVL.

The chain links TRBV28 to TRBJ1-2; 8 bases line up with TRBD1. The J segment lost 7 bases and the V segment lost 6 bases, leaving 7 bases of the junction unmatched. CDR1 is MDHEN and CDR2 is SYDVKM in the germline V gene. The CDR3 has 13 amino acids. CDR3 DNA sequence: TGTGCCAGCAGACTACAGGGGGGGTTTGGCTACACCTTC. Protein: CASRLQGGFGYTF.

V usage is TRBV4-2 and J usage is TRBJ2-4; 11 positions agree with TRBD2. CDR3 length: 17 residues. CDR1 and CDR2 (germline): LGHNA, YNFKEQ. V shed 0 bases and J 5 bases; nucleotides not matched to a gene: 6. In nucleotides, the CDR3 is TGTGCCAGCAGCCAAGAGACTAGCGGGGCCTCGCAAAACATTCAGTACTTC. It specifies CASSQETSGASQNIQYF.

The chain links TRBV4-1 to TRBJ1-1; a weak D match, TRBD1 (5 bases). V shed 5 bases and J shed 1 base, with 14 bases lying between them. Germline assignment: CDR1 MGHRA and CDR2 YSYEKL. The CDR3 is made up of 15 amino acids. CDR3 residues: CASSYGGMENTEAFF. The CDR3 DNA reads as TGCGCCAGCAGCTACGGGGGAATGGAGAACACTGAAGCTTTCTTT.

This rearrangement joins TRBV18 to TRBJ2-7, with a weak D call TRBD2 (5 bases). Trimming left V 4 bases short and J 3 bases short, with 16 bases between. This CDR3 contains 15 residues. The germline gives CDR1 KGHSH, CDR2 LQKENI. The CDR3 DNA is TGTGCCAGCTCACATTCTACGGGGTCCCGCTACGAGCAGTACGTC. It translates to CASSHSTGSRYEQYV.

This sequence joins TRBV25-1 and TRBJ1-1, with 9 nucleotides matching TRBD1. J lost 6 bases, V lost 10 bases, and 6 bases had no gene match. There are 12 residues in the CDR3. Per the germline V gene, CDR1 is MGHDK and CDR2 is SYGVNS. In DNA, the CDR3 is TGTGCCACCCGGACAGGGGAGGCTGAAGCTTTCTTT. Protein product: CATRTGEAEAFF. Filled out from reference TRBV25-1 and TRBJ1-1, the complete variable domain reads EADIYQTPRYLVIGTGKKITLECSQTMGHDKMYWYQQDPGMELHLIHYSYGVNSTEKGDLSSESTVSRIRTEHFPLTLESARPSHTSQYLCATRTGEAEAFFGQGTRLTVV.

The chain is built from TRBV7-8 and TRBJ1-1; D unclear. V lost 1 base and J 7 bases, leaving 10 bases between the germline ends. Germline values: CDR1 SGHVS, CDR2 FQNEAQ. The CDR3 sequence is 13 residues long. CDR3 residues: CASSLVGNHEAFF. In DNA, the CDR3 is TGTGCCAGCAGCTTAGTTGGCAATCATGAAGCTTTCTTT.

The chain uses TRBV5-1 and TRBJ1-2; D gene uncertain. This CDR3 spans 13 amino acids. Germline values: CDR1 SGHRS, CDR2 YFSETQ. Trimming removed 4 bases from V and 2 bases from J, with 9 bases in between. In nucleotides, the CDR3 is TGCGCCAGCAGCCCCACCCTAAACTATGGCTACACCTTC. Its protein is CASSPTLNYGYTF.

The chain combines TRBV5-8 with TRBJ2-2; perhaps TRBD2 as D (5 bases). The CDR3 loop spans 15 amino acids. With 0 bases removed from V and 1 base from J, the gap between germline ends came to 7 bases. Germline V gives CDR1 SGHTS, CDR2 YDEGEE. In DNA form, the CDR3 reads TGTGCCAGCAGCTTGGGGACTTTGAACACCGGGGAGCTGTTTTTT. Translated, it gives CASSLGTLNTGELFF.